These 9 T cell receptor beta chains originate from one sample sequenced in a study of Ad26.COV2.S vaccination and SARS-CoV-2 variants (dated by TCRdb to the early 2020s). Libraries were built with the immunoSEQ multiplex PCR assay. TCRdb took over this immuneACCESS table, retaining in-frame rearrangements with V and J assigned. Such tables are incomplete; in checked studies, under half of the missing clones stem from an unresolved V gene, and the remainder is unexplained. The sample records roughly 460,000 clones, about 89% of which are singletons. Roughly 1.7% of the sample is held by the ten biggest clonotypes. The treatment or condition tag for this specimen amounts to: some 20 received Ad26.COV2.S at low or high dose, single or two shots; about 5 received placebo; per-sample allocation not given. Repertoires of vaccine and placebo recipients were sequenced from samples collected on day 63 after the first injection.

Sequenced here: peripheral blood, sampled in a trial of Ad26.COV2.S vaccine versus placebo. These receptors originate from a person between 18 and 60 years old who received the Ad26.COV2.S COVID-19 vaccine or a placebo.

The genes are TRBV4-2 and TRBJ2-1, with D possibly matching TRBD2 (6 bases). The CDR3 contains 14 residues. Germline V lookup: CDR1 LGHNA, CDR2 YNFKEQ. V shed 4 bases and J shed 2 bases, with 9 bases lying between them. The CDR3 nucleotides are TGTGCCAGCAGCCGGGACTGGACCTACAATGAGCAGTTCTTC. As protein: CASSRDWTYNEQFF.

CDR3 coding DNA: TGTGCCAGTAGAGAGGGCAATCAGCCCCAGCATTTT. Translated: CASREGNQPQHF. The chain combines TRBV12-3 or TRBV12-4 with TRBJ1-5; unclear D gene. Trimming shortened V by 9 bases and J by 2 bases, and 8 bases separated the two germline ends. The CDR3 has 12 residues.

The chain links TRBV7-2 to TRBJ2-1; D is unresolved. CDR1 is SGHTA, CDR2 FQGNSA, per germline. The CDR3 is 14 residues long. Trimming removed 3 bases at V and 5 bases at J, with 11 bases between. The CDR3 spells CASSLIRANNEQFF. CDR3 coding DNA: TGTGCCAGCAGCTTGATTAGAGCAAACAATGAGCAGTTCTTC.

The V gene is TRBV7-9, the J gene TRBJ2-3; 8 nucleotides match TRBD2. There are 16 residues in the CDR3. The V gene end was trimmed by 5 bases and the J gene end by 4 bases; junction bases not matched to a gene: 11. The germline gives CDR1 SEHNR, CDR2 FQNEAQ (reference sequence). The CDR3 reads CASSPRPGTRSDTQYF. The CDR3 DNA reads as TGTGCCAGCAGCCCACGACCGGGGACTAGGTCAGATACGCAGTATTTT.

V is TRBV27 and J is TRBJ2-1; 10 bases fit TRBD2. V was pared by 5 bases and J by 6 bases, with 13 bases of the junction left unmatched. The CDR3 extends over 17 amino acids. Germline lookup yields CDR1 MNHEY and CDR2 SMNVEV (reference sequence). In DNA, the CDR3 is TGTGCCAGCAGTGCCCCGGGAAAATCTAGCGGGAGCAATGAGCAGTTCTTC. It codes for CASSAPGKSSGSNEQFF.

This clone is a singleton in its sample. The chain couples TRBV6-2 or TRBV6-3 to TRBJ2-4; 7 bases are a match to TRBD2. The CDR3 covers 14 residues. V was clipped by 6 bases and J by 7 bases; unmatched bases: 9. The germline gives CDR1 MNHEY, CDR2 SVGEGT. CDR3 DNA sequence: TGTGCCAGCAGCCAGAGCGGGACTGGGAACATTCAGTACTTC. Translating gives CASSQSGTGNIQYF.

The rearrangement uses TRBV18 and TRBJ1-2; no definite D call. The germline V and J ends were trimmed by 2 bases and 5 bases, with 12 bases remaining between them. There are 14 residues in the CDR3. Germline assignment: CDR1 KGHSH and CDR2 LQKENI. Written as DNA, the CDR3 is TGTGCCAGCTCACCAGGACCTCTTGGGTATGGCTACACCTTC. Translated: CASSPGPLGYGYTF.

CDR3 in DNA: TGTGCCAGCAGTTTATGGGGCCCGACACGGGGCTCCTATAATTCACCCCTCCACTTT. Its protein is CASSLWGPTRGSYNSPLHF. The rearrangement links TRBV27 to TRBJ1-6; a weak D match, TRBD1 (5 bases). Germline CDR1 and CDR2: MNHEY and SMNVEV (reference sequence). This CDR3 has 19 amino acids. Trimming took 1 base from V and 0 from J, leaving 16 bases between them.

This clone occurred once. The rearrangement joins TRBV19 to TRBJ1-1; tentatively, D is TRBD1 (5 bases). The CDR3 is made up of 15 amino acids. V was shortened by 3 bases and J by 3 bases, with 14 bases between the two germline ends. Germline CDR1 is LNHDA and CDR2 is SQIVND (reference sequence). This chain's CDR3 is CASSMGQGADTEAFF. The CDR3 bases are TGTGCCAGTAGTATGGGGCAGGGAGCTGACACTGAAGCTTTCTTT.